The 23 T cell receptor beta chains reported below all come from one sample, sequenced in a study of blood T cell repertoires in COVID-19. Measured with immunoSEQ multiplex PCR; TCRdb has only the in-frame clones, and not every one. The top ten clones hold 15% to 20% of a sample with about 62,000 clones, 80% to 90% of them seen once. Sequenced sample: peripheral blood. The receptors originated from a woman aged 55-70 years with COVID-19, enrolled during active disease.

V and J are TRBV28 and TRBJ2-5, with TRBD2 identical over 8 bases. The germline V gene encodes CDR1 MDHEN and CDR2 SYDVKM. The CDR3 contains 15 residues. J lost 1 base, V lost 5 bases, and 6 bases had no gene match. Here the CDR3 DNA reads TGTGCCAGCAGTCGTATAGCGGGGATCCAAGAGACCCAGTACTTC. Protein product: CASSRIAGIQETQYF.

This clone was observed a handful of times. The chain has TRBV6-1 and TRBJ1-5, with a tentative D call TRBD1 (5 bases). Germline loops: CDR1 MNHNS, CDR2 SASEGT. Deletions cut 2 bases from V and 5 bases from J, with 19 bases between. This CDR3 has 17 residues. The CDR3 sequence is CASSERAAWQGHQPQHF. In DNA form, the CDR3 reads TGTGCCAGCAGTGAAAGGGCTGCTTGGCAGGGCCATCAGCCCCAGCATTTT.

This clone was found a few times. The chain employs TRBV5-4 and TRBJ1-2; 9 positions match TRBD1. The CDR3 is 14 residues long. From germline, CDR1 is SGHNT and CDR2 YYREEE (reference sequence). J lost 8 bases, V lost 3 bases, and 8 bases had no gene match. The CDR3 DNA follows: TGTGCCAGCAGCTACACCCGACAGGGGGAGGGCTACACCTTC. It yields the protein CASSYTRQGEGYTF.

This clone was detected once. The chain is built from TRBV5-1 and TRBJ1-2; D is uncertain. The CDR3 is 12 amino acids. CDR1 is SGHRS and CDR2 is YFSETQ in the germline V gene. Trimming cost V 1 base and J 5 bases, with 6 bases left between them. CDR3 in amino acids: CASSLNSYGYTF. Here the CDR3 DNA reads TGCGCCAGCAGCTTGAACAGTTATGGCTACACCTTC.

The V and J genes are TRBV29-1 and TRBJ2-2, with 8 positions matching TRBD2. CDR1 SQVTM and CDR2 ANQGSEA come from the germline V gene. The CDR3 covers 12 residues. Trimming took 8 bases from V and 3 from J; bases not matched to a gene: 2. Here the CDR3 reads CSKLADTGELFF. CDR3 coding DNA: TGCAGCAAACTAGCGGACACCGGGGAGCTGTTTTTT.

V gene TRBV28 combines with J gene TRBJ2-5, with D perhaps TRBD2 (5 bases). This CDR3 has 14 residues. Germline lookup yields CDR1 MDHEN and CDR2 SYDVKM. With 6 bases removed from V and 1 base from J, the gap between germline ends came to 12 bases. CDR3 sequence reads: CASSVEDFQETQYF. In DNA form, the CDR3 reads TGTGCCAGCAGCGTTGAGGACTTCCAAGAGACCCAGTACTTC.

The V and J genes are TRBV6-5 and TRBJ1-2; D is unclear. The CDR3 is 13 residues long. The germline CDR1 and CDR2 sequences are MNHEY and SVGAGI. Trimming cost V 6 bases and J 4 bases, with 12 bases left between them. The CDR3 protein is CASRSPTGYGYTF. The CDR3 DNA follows: TGTGCCAGCAGATCCCCGACGGGCTATGGCTACACCTTC.

This clone was picked up one time. V is TRBV6-5 and J is TRBJ1-1; D may be TRBD1 (6 bases). The germline CDR1 and CDR2 sequences are MNHEY and SVGAGI. Trimming removed 5 bases at V and 5 bases at J, with 12 bases between. The length of the CDR3 is 13 residues. The CDR3 loop reads CASSPQGLTEAFF. CDR3 DNA sequence: TGTGCCAGCAGTCCTCAGGGGTTGACTGAAGCTTTCTTT.

The rearrangement links TRBV2 to TRBJ2-7; 13 bases are shared with TRBD2. The germline V gene has CDR1 SNHLY and CDR2 FYNNEI. Unmatched junction bases numbered 5, after V lost 5 bases and J lost 4 bases. The CDR3 length is 15 residues. For the CDR3, the DNA is TGTGCCAGCAGTCGGACTAGCGGGAGACTTTACGAGCAGTACTTC. The encoded protein is CASSRTSGRLYEQYF. The whole variable domain, remainder taken from reference TRBV2 and TRBJ2-7, is EPEVTQTPSHQVTQMGQEVILRCVPISNHLYFYWYRQILGQKVEFLVSFYNNEISEKSEIFDDQFSVERPDGSNFTLKIRSTKLEDSAMYFCASSRTSGRLYEQYFGPGTRLTVT.

The gene calls are TRBV5-1 and TRBJ2-7, with 7 bases identical to TRBD1. This CDR3 spans 14 amino acids. Germline V gene data show CDR1 as SGHRS and CDR2 as YFSETQ. Trimming cost V 4 bases and J 6 bases; bases outside gene matches: 10. The CDR3 sequence is CASSTETGLGEQYF. The CDR3 nucleotides are TGCGCCAGCAGCACGGAGACAGGGTTGGGCGAGCAGTACTTC.

The chain is built from TRBV18 and TRBJ1-1; D may be TRBD1 (6 bases). The V end lost 5 bases, the J end lost 4 bases, and 11 bases lay between the germline ends. CDR1 KGHSH and CDR2 LQKENI come from the germline V gene. This CDR3 spans 13 amino acids. CDR3 in DNA: TGTGCCAGCTCAAACAGAGGGGGCACTGAAGCTTTCTTT. Translation: CASSNRGGTEAFF.

The V call is TRBV7-9, the J call TRBJ1-5; no firm D call. Per germline, CDR1 SEHNR and CDR2 FQNEAQ (reference sequence). V lost 1 base and J lost 5, with 9 bases in between. CDR3 length equals 14 residues. Here the CDR3 reads CASSLGAGYQPQHF. The CDR3 nucleotides are TGTGCCAGCAGCTTAGGAGCGGGGTATCAGCCCCAGCATTTT. The complete variable domain, with remaining parts taken from reference TRBV7-9 and TRBJ1-5, reads DTGVSQNPRHKITKRGQNVTFRCDPISEHNRLYWYRQTLGQGPEFLTYFQNEAQLEKSRLLSDRFSAERPKGSFSTLEIQRTEQGDSAMYLCASSLGAGYQPQHFGDGTRLSIL.

The rearrangement links TRBV5-4 to TRBJ1-1, with TRBD1 matching 7 bases. The germline V gene has CDR1 SGHNT and CDR2 YYREEE (reference sequence). The length of the CDR3 is 16 residues. Losses at the gene ends were 3 bases for V and 2 bases for J; bases not matched to a gene: 10. CDR3 protein: CASSSRTGARNTEAFF. The CDR3 DNA reads TGTGCCAGCAGCTCCCGGACAGGCGCGAGAAACACTGAAGCTTTCTTT.

This rearrangement joins TRBV6-6 to TRBJ1-5; 11 nucleotides align to TRBD1. Germline V gives CDR1 MNHNY, CDR2 SVGAGI (reference sequence). The CDR3 has 16 amino acids. J lost 5 bases, V lost 0 bases, and 3 bases had no gene match. The CDR3 is CASSYSGTGGDQPQHF. The CDR3 DNA sequence: TGTGCCAGCAGTTACTCCGGGACAGGGGGGGATCAGCCCCAGCATTTT.

V gene TRBV12-3 or TRBV12-4 combines with J gene TRBJ2-7; 7 positions match TRBD2. The CDR3 is 13 residues long. J lost 3 bases, V lost 5 bases, and 4 bases had no gene match. CDR3 in amino acids: CASSEAGFYEQYF. The CDR3 DNA sequence: TGTGCCAGCAGTGAAGCGGGATTCTACGAGCAGTACTTC.

This clone appeared once. This sequence joins TRBV4-2 and TRBJ2-7; D ambiguous. Germline V gene data show CDR1 as LGHNA and CDR2 as YNFKEQ. V was cut by 1 base and J by 3 bases, with 10 bases left in between. This CDR3 has 14 residues. CDR3 region: CASSQAVTLYEQYF. In DNA form, the CDR3 reads TGTGCCAGCAGCCAAGCAGTTACCCTCTACGAGCAGTACTTC.

This rearrangement joins TRBV28 to TRBJ2-1; D not resolved. This CDR3 comprises 11 residues. Trimming cost V 1 base and J 8 bases, with 3 bases left between them. Germline V gives CDR1 MDHEN, CDR2 SYDVKM. The CDR3 protein is CASSLSYEQFF. DNA for the CDR3: TGTGCCAGCAGTTTATCCTATGAGCAGTTCTTC.

In its sample, this clone was seen once. The rearrangement uses TRBV27 and TRBJ1-1; 9 nucleotides align to TRBD1. Germline CDR1 and CDR2: MNHEY and SMNVEV (reference sequence). This CDR3 region has 15 residues. V shed 5 bases, J shed 3 bases, and the junction held 7 bases outside the gene matches. CDR3 amino acids: CASSVQGAVDTEAFF. CDR3 in DNA: TGTGCCAGCAGTGTACAGGGGGCAGTTGACACTGAAGCTTTCTTT.

The chain employs TRBV5-1 and TRBJ2-5; possibly TRBD1 for D (5 bases). The CDR3 contains 15 residues. The V end was cut by 0 bases, the J end by 5 bases, with 14 bases between. CDR1 and CDR2 from the germline V gene are SGHRS and YFSETQ. DNA of the CDR3: TGCGCCAGCAGCTTGGTAGGGGCCCGTGGGGAGACCCAGTACTTC. This encodes CASSLVGARGETQYF.

Note on this clone: The CDR3 does not end in the conserved phenylalanine or tryptophan, so this is likely a read error. No DNA is shown, since the ends of the CDR3 on it are uncertain; the CDR3 is the one TCRdb lists. The chain joins TRBV12-3 or TRBV12-4 to TRBJ2-7; the table calls TRBD1, which could not be checked here. The CDR3 adds up to 9 amino acids, both ends counted. The CDR3: CASSPPTTL.

The chain joins TRBV5-1 to TRBJ1-2, with 7 bases aligning to TRBD1. V trimming: 0 bases; J trimming: 4 bases; junction bases outside the gene matches: 6. The CDR3 runs to 15 residues. Germline CDR1 and CDR2: SGHRS and YFSETQ. The CDR3 sequence: CASSLEGQAGYGYTF. In DNA form, the CDR3 reads TGCGCCAGCAGCTTGGAAGGACAGGCTGGCTATGGCTACACCTTC.

The chain uses TRBV4-1 and TRBJ1-2; D gene unclear. The CDR3 runs to 15 residues. Germline values: CDR1 MGHRA, CDR2 YSYEKL. Trimming left V 0 bases short and J 2 bases short, with 10 bases between. The CDR3 is CASSQEHLVNYGYTF. The CDR3 bases are TGCGCCAGCAGCCAAGAACACCTAGTAAACTATGGCTACACCTTC.

The chain recombines TRBV5-5 with TRBJ1-3, with unresolved D. The V end lost 3 bases, the J end lost 7 bases, and 17 bases lay between the germline ends. Germline CDR1 reads SGHKS; CDR2 reads YYEKEE (reference sequence). The CDR3 covers 15 residues. The CDR3 nucleotides read TGTGCCAGCAGCTGGGAGGCAGGTGCGGGGAACACCATATATTTT. It translates to CASSWEAGAGNTIYF.